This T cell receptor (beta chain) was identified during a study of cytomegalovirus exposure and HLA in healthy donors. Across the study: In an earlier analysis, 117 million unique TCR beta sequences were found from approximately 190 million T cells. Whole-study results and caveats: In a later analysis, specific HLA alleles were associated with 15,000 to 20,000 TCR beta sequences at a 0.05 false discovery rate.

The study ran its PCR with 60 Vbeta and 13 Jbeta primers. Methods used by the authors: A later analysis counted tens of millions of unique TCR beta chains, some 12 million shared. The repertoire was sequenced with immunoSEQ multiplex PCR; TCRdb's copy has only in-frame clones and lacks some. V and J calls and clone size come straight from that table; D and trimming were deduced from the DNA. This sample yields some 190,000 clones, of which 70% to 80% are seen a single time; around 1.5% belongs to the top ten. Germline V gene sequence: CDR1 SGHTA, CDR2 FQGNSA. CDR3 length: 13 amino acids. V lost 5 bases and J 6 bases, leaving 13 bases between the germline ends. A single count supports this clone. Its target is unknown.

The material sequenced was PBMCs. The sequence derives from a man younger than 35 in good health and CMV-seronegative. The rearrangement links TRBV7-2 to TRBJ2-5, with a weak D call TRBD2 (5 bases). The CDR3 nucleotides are TGTGCCAGCAGCAACACACTAGAACAGACCCAGTACTTC. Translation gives CASSNTLEQTQYF. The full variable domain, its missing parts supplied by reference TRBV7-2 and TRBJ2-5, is GAGVSQSPSNKVTEKGKDVELRCDPISGHTALYWYRQSLGQGLEFLIYFQGNSAPDKSGLPSDRFSAERTGGSVSTLTIQRTQQEDSAVYLCASSNTLEQTQYFGPGTRLLVL.